The 16 T cell receptor beta chains listed next were all sequenced from one sample in a study of vaccination effects on CD4 cells after COVID-19. Ahead of sequencing, the ViraFEST assay grew antigen-specific CD4+ T cells using viral peptide pools. Scientists isolated CD4+ T cells after a roughly ten-day culture period ended. Some clones are missing from TCRdb's copy, which holds only in-frame ones; the method was immunoSEQ multiplex PCR. The table includes roughly 61,000 clones, roughly 79% detected once. Their specific antigens are unknown. Source: CD4+ T cells from PBMCs cultured with HCoV-229E spike peptides, taken before COVID-19 vaccination. The receptor set was obtained from a human donor who received a COVID-19 vaccine.

This clone was detected only a few times. This chain connects TRBV10-3 to TRBJ1-1, with 7 positions matching TRBD1. The junction had 4 bases not matched to a gene; V was cut back by 4 bases and J by 2 bases. CDR1 and CDR2 (germline): ENHRY, SYGVKD. This CDR3 is 14 amino acids long. The CDR3 region has the DNA TGTGCCATCAGTGGTCGACAGGGAAACACTGAAGCTTTCTTT. It codes for CAISGRQGNTEAFF.

For this clone: Within the sample, other DNA sequences also encode this same CDR3. The genes are TRBV28 and TRBJ2-5; 12 bases align to TRBD2. CDR1 MDHEN and CDR2 SYDVKM come from the germline V gene. With 3 bases clipped from V and 1 base from J, the junction kept 0 bases outside the gene matches. The CDR3 loop spans 15 amino acids. In DNA form, the CDR3 reads TGTGCCAGCAGTTTGACTAGCGGGGGCCAAGAGACCCAGTACTTC. It codes for CASSLTSGGQETQYF.

This clone occurred once. V gene TRBV5-4 combines with J gene TRBJ2-1, with 7 bases that match TRBD2. Trimming took 0 bases from V and 4 from J; bases not matched to a gene: 4. The CDR3 spans 15 residues. Germline loops: CDR1 SGHNT, CDR2 YYREEE (reference sequence). CDR3 sequence (DNA): TGTGCCAGCAGCTTGGTGAGCGGGGCGTACAATGAGCAGTTCTTC. Protein sequence: CASSLVSGAYNEQFF.

The V and J genes are TRBV18 and TRBJ1-6, with 7 bases matching TRBD1. The J segment lost 7 bases and the V segment lost 6 bases, leaving 9 bases of the junction unmatched. CDR3 length: 15 residues. Germline assignment: CDR1 KGHSH and CDR2 LQKENI. CDR3 DNA sequence: TGTGCCAGCTCCACGGGGGCAGGGGGGAATTCACCCCTCCACTTT. Protein product: CASSTGAGGNSPLHF.

V is TRBV19 and J is TRBJ2-4, with a tentative D call TRBD1 (5 bases). Per germline, CDR1 LNHDA and CDR2 SQIVND (reference sequence). The CDR3 spans 19 residues. Trimming cost V 0 bases and J 0 bases, with 18 bases left between them. The CDR3 DNA follows: TGTGCCAGTAGTATAGACAGGGTCGGACCCACTTCAGCCAAAAACATTCAGTACTTC. It codes for CASSIDRVGPTSAKNIQYF.

V is TRBV18 and J is TRBJ2-5; D is possibly TRBD1 (5 bases). V was trimmed by 6 bases and J by 2 bases, leaving 13 bases between them. The CDR3 runs to 14 residues. Germline CDR1 KGHSH, CDR2 LQKENI. CDR3 coding DNA: TGTGCCAGCTCCCAACAGGATTTTCAAGAGACCCAGTACTTC. This translates into CASSQQDFQETQYF.

V usage is TRBV12-3 or TRBV12-4 and J usage is TRBJ2-1; no reliable D call. V was pared by 5 bases and J by 9 bases, with 8 bases between. This CDR3 contains 11 residues. DNA of the CDR3: TGTGCCAGCAGTCGAGTAAGTGAGCAGTTCTTC. It codes for CASSRVSEQFF.

V and J are TRBV7-9 and TRBJ1-4; no definite D call. The CDR3 loop spans 16 amino acids. Trimming left V 1 base short and J 5 bases short, with 14 bases between. CDR1 is SEHNR, CDR2 FQNEAQ, per germline (reference sequence). CDR3: CASSLGASDSNEKLFF. The CDR3 DNA reads TGTGCCAGCAGCTTAGGCGCTTCGGATTCGAATGAAAAACTGTTTTTT.

V gene TRBV12-3 or TRBV12-4 combines with J gene TRBJ2-1; the match to TRBD2 covers 9 bases. Unmatched junction bases numbered 6, after V lost 10 bases and J lost 5 bases. This CDR3 spans 13 amino acids. CDR3 region: CATQRGAHNEQFF. The CDR3 nucleotides are TGTGCCACTCAGCGGGGGGCCCACAATGAGCAGTTCTTC.

The CDR3 is CASGESSGNTIYF. CDR3 in DNA: TGTGCCAGCGGGGAGTCCTCTGGAAACACCATATATTTT. V gene TRBV9 combines with J gene TRBJ1-3; D is undetermined. The germline V gene encodes CDR1 SGDLS and CDR2 YYNGEE. Trimming shortened V by 7 bases and J by 0 bases, and 8 bases separated the two germline ends. The CDR3 contains 13 residues. The variable domain in full, completed from reference TRBV9 and TRBJ1-3, reads DSGVTQTPKHLITATGQRVTLRCSPRSGDLSVYWYQQSLDQGLQFLIQYYNGEERAKGNILERFSAQQFPDLHSELNLSSLELGDSALYFCASGESSGNTIYFGEGSWLTVV.

V gene TRBV2 combines with J gene TRBJ2-6; no clear D. This CDR3 is 15 amino acids long. Trimming cost V 7 bases and J 0 bases, with 10 bases left between them. Looked up from germline, CDR1 is SNHLY and CDR2 is FYNNEI. The CDR3 loop reads CASTLVASGANVLTF. The CDR3 region has the DNA TGTGCCAGCACCCTCGTGGCCTCTGGGGCCAACGTCCTGACTTTC.

The chain combines TRBV5-1 with TRBJ1-2, with D perhaps matching TRBD1 (6 bases). There are 14 residues in the CDR3. With 0 bases removed from V and 9 bases from J, the gap between germline ends came to 15 bases. Germline values: CDR1 SGHRS, CDR2 YFSETQ. The CDR3 region is CASSLGDTSPRYTF. The CDR3 DNA sequence: TGCGCCAGCAGCTTGGGGGACACTAGTCCGCGCTACACCTTC.

The chain joins TRBV7-9 to TRBJ1-2; D unresolved. The CDR3 runs 12 residues. Germline V gives CDR1 SEHNR, CDR2 FQNEAQ (reference sequence). V lost 3 bases, J lost 4 bases, and 6 bases lay in between. The CDR3 reads CASSFALYGYTF. The CDR3 DNA reads as TGTGCCAGCAGCTTCGCACTCTATGGCTACACCTTC.

J is TRBJ2-2 and V is TRBV7-2; the match to TRBD2 covers 13 bases. The CDR3 extends over 16 amino acids. Trimming took 5 bases from V and 10 from J; bases not matched to a gene: 10. Germline V gene data show CDR1 as SGHTA and CDR2 as FQGNSA. CDR3 nucleotides: TGTGCCAGCAGCCACCGTCTGACTAGCGGGGGGATGGAGCTGTTTTTT. Its translation: CASSHRLTSGGMELFF. The full variable domain, its missing parts supplied by reference TRBV7-2 and TRBJ2-2, is GAGVSQSPSNKVTEKGKDVELRCDPISGHTALYWYRQSLGQGLEFLIYFQGNSAPDKSGLPSDRFSAERTGGSVSTLTIQRTQQEDSAVYLCASSHRLTSGGMELFFGEGSRLTVL.

This chain links TRBV7-9 with TRBJ2-5; D remains unclear. Germline V lookup: CDR1 SEHNR, CDR2 FQNEAQ (reference sequence). The CDR3 runs 14 residues. V shed 0 bases and J shed 7 bases, with 12 bases lying between them. The CDR3 spells CASSLAAVSGTQYF. CDR3 bases: TGTGCCAGCAGCTTAGCGGCCGTTTCGGGGACCCAGTACTTC.

This clone was counted only a few times. The V and J genes are TRBV3-1 (or the pseudogene TRBV3-2) and TRBJ2-3, with D perhaps matching TRBD1 (5 bases). Trimming took 1 base from V and 0 from J, leaving 5 bases between them. The CDR3 spans 14 residues. Germline V gene data show CDR1 as LGHDT and CDR2 as YNNKEL (reference sequence). CDR3 nucleotide sequence: TGTGCCAGCAGCCAAGGACAGAGCACAGATACGCAGTATTTT. This encodes CASSQGQSTDTQYF.